Presented here are 28 T cell receptor beta chains from one specimen sequenced in a study of blood T cells in healthy people across ages. Together with a sample-barcoded 5' primer, a J-beta primer mix was included in a second PCR lasting about 7 to 11 cycles. Each CDR3 protein gets one entry after TCRdb re-called the 5' RACE reads with MiXCR. This sample has roughly 1.5 million distinct CDR3 sequences, with approximately 39% found just once. Material: blood. The source is a woman aged 18-30 years in good health.

The chain links TRBV7-8 to TRBJ2-7, with TRBD2 identical over 9 bases. V was pared by 2 bases and J by 7 bases, with 9 bases of the junction left unmatched. The CDR3 length is 15 residues. Per germline, CDR1 SGHVS and CDR2 FQNEAQ. The CDR3, as DNA: TGTGCCAGCAGCTTATCCCCGCTAGCGGGAAATGAGCAGTACTTC. This encodes CASSLSPLAGNEQYF. The whole variable domain, filled in from reference TRBV7-8 and TRBJ2-7, reads GAGVSQSPRYKVAKRGQDVALRCDPISGHVSLFWYQQALGQGPEFLTYFQNEAQLDKSGLPSDRFFAERPEGSVSTLKIQRTQQEDSAVYLCASSLSPLAGNEQYFGPGTRLTVT.

With respect to this clonotype: Its ends do not fully match the called genes, so a read error is possible. The chain couples TRBV6-1 to TRBJ2-7; perhaps TRBD1 as D (6 bases). Germline V gene data show CDR1 as MNHNS and CDR2 as SASEGT. The CDR3 is 14 amino acids. CDR3 in DNA: TGTGCCAGCATTGAAGAGGGGACAACAAACGAGCAGTACTTC. Translated: CASIEEGTTNEQYF.

The V and J genes are TRBV7-9 and TRBJ2-3; D remains ambiguous. Germline CDR1 SEHNR, CDR2 FQNEAQ (reference sequence). The length of the CDR3 is 13 residues. Trimming removed 2 bases at V and 4 bases at J, with 7 bases between. The DNA for the CDR3 is TGTGCCAGCAGCTTACCCGGATCAGATACGCAGTATTTT. Amino acid sequence: CASSLPGSDTQYF.

The V call is TRBV12-3 or TRBV12-4, the J call TRBJ2-7, with 11 bases fitting TRBD2. The CDR3 sequence is 16 residues long. V trimming: 7 bases; J trimming: 6 bases; junction bases outside the gene matches: 14. The CDR3: CASTATPLAGVCEQYF. The CDR3 DNA is TGTGCCAGCACCGCCACCCCACTAGCGGGAGTATGCGAGCAGTACTTC.

The chain carries TRBV27 and TRBJ2-1; a possible D gene is TRBD2 (5 bases). The length of the CDR3 is 15 residues. V lost 2 bases and J lost 4, with 12 bases in between. CDR1 is MNHEY, CDR2 SMNVEV, per germline (reference sequence). The CDR3 spells CASSLGGLRYNEQFF. For the CDR3, the DNA is TGTGCCAGCAGTTTAGGTGGACTGAGGTACAATGAGCAGTTCTTC.

V usage is TRBV6-2 or TRBV6-3 and J usage is TRBJ2-4; TRBD1 agrees at 7 bases. The CDR3 extends over 15 amino acids. The germline CDR1 and CDR2 sequences are MNHEY and SVGEGT. The V gene end was trimmed by 6 bases and the J gene end by 1 base; junction bases not matched to a gene: 6. This chain's CDR3 is CASRGQHFAKNIQYF. DNA for the CDR3: TGTGCCAGCAGGGGACAGCACTTCGCCAAAAACATTCAGTACTTC.

A few counts support this clonotype. The V and J genes are TRBV6-6 and TRBJ2-1; 7 nucleotides agree with TRBD1. V lost 2 bases to trimming and J lost 2 bases; unmatched junction nucleotides: 6. This CDR3 is 16 amino acids long. Germline CDR1 and CDR2: MNHNY and SVGAGI (reference sequence). DNA for the CDR3: TGTGCCAGCAGTTACCGACAGGGCTTGACCTACAATGAGCAGTTCTTC. Its protein is CASSYRQGLTYNEQFF.

The chain is built from TRBV20-1 and TRBJ1-2, with 9 nucleotides matching TRBD1. After removal of 3 bases from V and 3 bases from J, the junction contained 5 bases not matched to a gene. The CDR3 is 14 residues long. Germline CDR1 DFQATT, CDR2 SNEGSKA (reference sequence). CDR3 bases: TGCAGTGCTAGTCGGGACAGGGTGGACTATGGCTACACCTTC. It is translated as CSASRDRVDYGYTF.

This clonotype was seen a few times. The V gene is TRBV14, the J gene TRBJ2-2, with 7 bases identical to TRBD2. Trimming cost V 3 bases and J 3 bases; bases outside gene matches: 4. This CDR3 comprises 15 residues. The germline V gene encodes CDR1 SGHDN and CDR2 FVKESK. The CDR3, as DNA: TGTGCCAGCAGCCAGATAGCGGGCCACACCGGGGAGCTGTTTTTT. Translation: CASSQIAGHTGELFF.

The J gene is TRBJ2-7, the V gene TRBV10-3; 9 nucleotides match TRBD2. The CDR3 runs to 14 residues. J was trimmed by 4 bases and V by 6 bases; bases with no gene match: 7. Germline CDR1 and CDR2: ENHRY and SYGVKD. As DNA, the CDR3 is TGTGCCATCAGCGAGCGGGGGGCCTTTTACGAGCAGTACTTC. It codes for CAISERGAFYEQYF.

J is TRBJ1-6 and V is TRBV7-2; D remains ambiguous. CDR1 and CDR2 (germline): SGHTA, FQGNSA. The CDR3 is 13 amino acids. Trimming took 4 bases from V and 16 from J, leaving 17 bases between them. In nucleotides, the CDR3 is TGTGCCAGCAGCTCCAGGAGCACAGTCGGACTCCACTTT. Amino acids: CASSSRSTVGLHF. The entire variable domain, with the rest obtained from reference TRBV7-2 and TRBJ1-6, is as follows: GAGVSQSPSNKVTEKGKDVELRCDPISGHTALYWYRQSLGQGLEFLIYFQGNSAPDKSGLPSDRFSAERTGGSVSTLTIQRTQQEDSAVYLCASSSRSTVGLHFGNGTRLTVT.

A few counts support this clonotype. V and J are TRBV9 and TRBJ2-6, with D possibly matching TRBD1 (6 bases). Trimming pared 0 bases from V and 3 bases from J, leaving 7 bases between. Germline V gene sequence: CDR1 SGDLS, CDR2 YYNGEE. This CDR3 contains 15 residues. CDR3 coding DNA: TGTGCCAGCAGCGTAGAGGGGGTTGGGGCCAACGTCCTGACTTTC. Its protein product is CASSVEGVGANVLTF.

The chain links TRBV18 to TRBJ1-2; the D is unclear. V gave up 1 base and J gave up 8 bases, with 11 bases separating them. Germline V gene lookup returns CDR1 KGHSH and CDR2 LQKENI. This CDR3 region has 13 residues. The CDR3 loop is CASSPRGYEGYTF. In DNA form, the CDR3 reads TGTGCCAGCTCACCACGGGGATATGAGGGCTACACCTTC.

This clonotype was recorded once. The DNA of the CDR3 is TGTGCCAGTAGTATGGGGGGGAACAATGAGCAGTTCTTC. Amino acids: CASSMGGNNEQFF. J is TRBJ2-1 and V is TRBV19; 7 bases line up with TRBD2. This CDR3 comprises 13 residues. The germline CDR1 and CDR2 sequences are LNHDA and SQIVND (reference sequence). The ends lost 3 bases at V and 5 bases at J; junction bases unmatched: 1. Complete variable domain (other parts from reference TRBV19 and TRBJ2-1): DGGITQSPKYLFRKEGQNVTLSCEQNLNHDAMYWYRQDPGQGLRLIYYSQIVNDFQKGDIAEGYSVSREKKESFPLTVTSAQKNPTAFYLCASSMGGNNEQFFGPGTRLTVL.

The J gene is TRBJ1-1, the V gene TRBV20-1; TRBD1 agrees at 10 bases. From germline, CDR1 is DFQATT and CDR2 SNEGSKA (reference sequence). The V and J ends lost 6 bases and 1 base, in that order; junction bases with no gene match: 5. CDR3 length: 14 residues. The CDR3 sequence is CSAGRQGANTEAFF. The CDR3 DNA reads as TGCAGTGCGGGAAGACAGGGGGCGAACACTGAAGCTTTCTTT.

This clonotype was seen only a few times. The genes are TRBV4-1 and TRBJ1-6; no definite D call. The V and J ends lost 0 bases and 9 bases respectively, with 15 bases between them. Germline CDR1 MGHRA, CDR2 YSYEKL. This CDR3 has 16 amino acids. This CDR3 is CASSQDPQTISSPLHF. In DNA form, the CDR3 reads TGCGCCAGCAGCCAAGATCCCCAGACTATCAGTTCACCCCTCCACTTT.

The chain has TRBV6-5 and TRBJ2-1; 13 nucleotides align to TRBD2. Looked up from germline, CDR1 is MNHEY and CDR2 is SVGAGI. Germline trimming cut 5 bases from V and 2 bases from J; bases unmatched to any gene: 3. The CDR3 covers 16 residues. The CDR3 spells CASSTTSGGTYNEQFF. CDR3 bases: TGTGCCAGCAGTACGACTAGCGGGGGGACCTACAATGAGCAGTTCTTC.

The chain combines TRBV27 with TRBJ1-2; a possible D gene is TRBD1 (6 bases). Germline V gene sequence: CDR1 MNHEY, CDR2 SMNVEV (reference sequence). V was pared by 3 bases and J by 0 bases, with 14 bases between. The CDR3 length is 16 residues. CDR3 DNA sequence: TGTGCCAGCAGTTTTATGGGGGCAATAGCTAACTATGGCTACACCTTC. Protein product: CASSFMGAIANYGYTF.

CDR3 bases: TGTGCCAGCAGTTCCTACGACAAGTATAGGGCAACGCAGTATTTT. Translation gives CASSSYDKYRATQYF. V is TRBV7-9 and J is TRBJ2-3; D is uncertain. CDR1 SEHNR and CDR2 FQNEAQ come from the germline V gene (reference sequence). V lost 6 bases and J 9 bases, leaving 22 bases between the germline ends. There are 15 residues in the CDR3. Filled out from reference TRBV7-9 and TRBJ2-3, the complete variable domain reads DTGVSQNPRHKITKRGQNVTFRCDPISEHNRLYWYRQTLGQGPEFLTYFQNEAQLEKSRLLSDRFSAERPKGSFSTLEIQRTEQGDSAMYLCASSSYDKYRATQYFGPGTRLTVL.

The V gene is TRBV6-5, the J gene TRBJ2-1, with 8 nucleotides matching TRBD2. Germline V CDR1 and CDR2: MNHEY, SVGAGI. V dropped 0 bases and J dropped 8; count of bases not matched to a gene: 12. This CDR3 region has 17 residues. The CDR3 reads CASSYSRLTGGVDEQFF. Written as DNA, the CDR3 is TGTGCCAGCAGTTACTCGCGTTTAACGGGAGGGGTTGATGAGCAGTTCTTC.

This clonotype was detected only a few times. The chain has TRBV14 and TRBJ2-2; the match to TRBD1 covers 9 bases. Germline values: CDR1 SGHDN, CDR2 FVKESK. After removal of 3 bases from V and 6 bases from J, the junction contained 5 bases not matched to a gene. This CDR3 region has 15 residues. For the CDR3, the DNA is TGTGCCAGCAGCCAGGGACAGGGATGGTCCGGGGAGCTGTTTTTT. Protein: CASSQGQGWSGELFF.

The chain is built from TRBV27 and TRBJ2-1; weak D call: TRBD2 (6 bases). Trimming cost V 6 bases and J 8 bases, with 17 bases left between them. CDR1 is MNHEY, CDR2 SMNVEV, per germline (reference sequence). The CDR3 totals 14 residues. CDR3: CASRPHRLVYEQFF. The CDR3 DNA reads as TGTGCCAGCAGGCCGCATAGACTAGTGTATGAGCAGTTCTTC.

V is TRBV20-1 and J is TRBJ1-2, with a tentative D call TRBD1 (5 bases). This CDR3 comprises 13 residues. Per the germline V gene, CDR1 is DFQATT and CDR2 is SNEGSKA (reference sequence). Trimming shortened V by 6 bases and J by 9 bases, and 20 bases separated the two germline ends. CDR3 region: CSAASGAVSRYTF. CDR3 DNA: TGCAGTGCCGCTTCTGGGGCAGTATCCCGCTACACCTTC.

This clonotype came up a few times. This sequence joins TRBV30 and TRBJ1-2; unclear D gene. V shed 5 bases and J shed 3 bases, with 10 bases lying between them. The CDR3 spans 12 residues. Germline values: CDR1 GTSNPN, CDR2 SVGIG (reference sequence). CDR3 sequence (DNA): TGTGCCTGGCTGGACGGATACTATGGCTACACCTTC. It codes for CAWLDGYYGYTF.

As regards this clonotype: Sequence at one end of the junction differs from germline and may be a read error. The CDR3 region has the DNA TGTGCCAGCAACCCAGGATACTCTGGGACCAACGTCCTGACTTTC. This codes for CASNPGYSGTNVLTF. V usage is TRBV7-9 and J usage is TRBJ2-6; D is unresolved. The CDR3 is made up of 15 amino acids. The germline V gene has CDR1 SEHNR and CDR2 FQNEAQ (reference sequence).

The rearrangement links TRBV5-1 to TRBJ2-3; D gene uncertain. Germline loops: CDR1 SGHRS, CDR2 YFSETQ. CDR3 length equals 17 residues. V was clipped by 5 bases and J by 0 bases, with 19 bases between them. The CDR3 reads CASSMGGVAASTDTQYF. DNA of the CDR3: TGCGCCAGCAGTATGGGCGGTGTGGCAGCTAGCACAGATACGCAGTATTTT.

The rearrangement joins TRBV20-1 to TRBJ2-1; 7 bases align to TRBD2. The last part of the DNA fits TRBJ2-7 better; the J call may be wrong. CDR1 is DFQATT and CDR2 is SNEGSKA in the germline V gene (reference sequence). The CDR3 consists of 17 residues. The CDR3 bases are TGCAGTGCTTTCTCTGACTTCGGGCGGGGGATTGGGTATGAGCAGTACTTC. It specifies CSAFSDFGRGIGYEQYF.

This chain uses TRBV20-1 with TRBJ2-3, with D possibly matching TRBD2 (5 bases). Germline V lookup: CDR1 DFQATT, CDR2 SNEGSKA (reference sequence). This CDR3 has 15 amino acids. The V end was cut by 3 bases, the J end by 2 bases, with 15 bases between. The CDR3 nucleotides read TGCAGTGCTAGCTCGAGCGGACTGCTCACAGATACGCAGTATTTT. Protein product: CSASSSGLLTDTQYF.